The 20 T cell receptor beta chains presented below share a single source sample, sequenced in a study of regulatory T cells in long-lasting Graves disease. The time point was: newly diagnosed GD, antithyroid drugs for less than 3 months. RNA from PBMCs was the source of the TCR library. Researchers made TCR beta libraries by using iRepertoire HTBI primers and running Arm-PCR on CDR3 regions. TCRdb re-called the multiplex PCR reads through MiXCR, storing one row per CDR3 protein. The data hold 560,000 or so distinct CDR3 sequences, with 15% to 20% observed a single time. The same sample was also studied in work on T cells in Graves' hyperthyroidism and ophthalmopathy.

Specimen: peripheral blood mononuclear cells (PBMCs), collected at new diagnosis, from a patient treated with antithyroid drugs. The source is a man between 18 and 35 years old with Graves disease.

This clonotype was recorded at least ten times. The V call is TRBV12-3 or TRBV12-4, the J call TRBJ1-2, with TRBD1 as a possible D gene (6 bases). This CDR3 contains 16 residues. V was trimmed by 4 bases and J by 4 bases, leaving 19 bases between them. CDR3 in DNA: TGTGCCAGCAGTTCTTCCTCAGGGGAAGTCAGCTATGGCTACACCTTC. Its translation is CASSSSSGEVSYGYTF.

The chain couples TRBV29-1 to TRBJ2-5; 8 bases match TRBD1. The CDR3 is 16 amino acids. V lost 1 base and J lost 4; bases outside the gene matches: 11. Germline loops: CDR1 SQVTM, CDR2 ANQGSEA. CDR3 nucleotide sequence: TGCAGCGTTGAAGGCGAGGACAGGGCCTACCCAGAGACCCAGTACTTC. It yields the protein CSVEGEDRAYPETQYF. Supplemented by reference TRBV29-1 and TRBJ2-5, the full variable domain reads SAVISQKPSRDICQRGTSLTIQCQVDSQVTMMFWYRQQPGQSLTLIATANQGSEATYESGFVIDKFPISRPNLTFSTLTVSNMSPEDSSIYLCSVEGEDRAYPETQYFGPGTRLLVL.

This clonotype was seen a handful of times. One end of the junction does not line up with germline, which may come from a read error. The chain combines TRBV5-1 with TRBJ2-1; D is ambiguous. The germline V gene has CDR1 SGHRS and CDR2 YFSETQ. The CDR3 sequence is 16 residues long. CDR3 sequence (DNA): TGTGCCAGCAGCGCCTACGCGTCATCCTCCTACAATGAGCAGTTCTTC. This codes for CASSAYASSSYNEQFF.

Notes on this clonotype: One junction end does not reproduce the germline sequence, and a read error may be involved. This sequence joins TRBV15 and TRBJ1-4, with D perhaps TRBD1 (5 bases). CDR3 length equals 15 residues. The germline gives CDR1 LNHNV, CDR2 YYDKDF (reference sequence). CDR3 sequence: CAASRDGTTNEKLFF. The CDR3 coding sequence is TGTGCCGCCAGCAGAGATGGGACCACAAATGAAAAACTGTTTTTT.

Concerning this clonotype: Since a much larger clone is just one base distant, this may be a read error. This chain connects TRBV28 to TRBJ2-1; 7 positions agree with TRBD2. Near its end, the DNA agrees better with TRBJ2-7, so the J call may be wrong. Germline CDR1 reads MDHEN; CDR2 reads SYDVKM. This CDR3 spans 13 amino acids. The CDR3 is CAGGGAGYNEQYF. The CDR3 region has the DNA TGTGCCGGGGGGGGAGCGGGATACAATGAGCAGTACTTC.

In its sample, this clonotype was seen once. This rearrangement joins TRBV20-1 to TRBJ1-2, with no clear D. Germline V CDR1 and CDR2: DFQATT, SNEGSKA (reference sequence). Trimming shortened V by 6 bases and J by 4 bases, and 24 bases separated the two germline ends. This CDR3 is 16 amino acids long. CDR3 coding DNA: TGCAGTGCACACCCGGTCGGAGGGTTACTCGGCTATGGCTACACCTTC. This codes for CSAHPVGGLLGYGYTF.

There are a few counts of this clonotype. The chain recombines TRBV3-1 with TRBJ2-7; 9 bases fit TRBD1. The V and J ends lost 0 bases and 2 bases, in that order; junction bases with no gene match: 8. The CDR3 sequence is 17 residues long. From germline, CDR1 is LGHDT and CDR2 YNNKEL (reference sequence). CDR3 loop: CASSQDGPGQGAYEQYF. Written as DNA, the CDR3 is TGTGCCAGCAGCCAAGACGGCCCGGGACAGGGAGCCTACGAGCAGTACTTC.

CDR3 DNA sequence: TGTGCCAGTAGTACCCCCCGGTCTCAGGGCGATGGACGAAACACCGGGGAGCTGTTTTTT. This translates into CASSTPRSQGDGRNTGELFF. The chain couples TRBV19 to TRBJ2-2; TRBD1 might be the D (5 bases). Germline assignment: CDR1 LNHDA and CDR2 SQIVND (reference sequence). The ends were cut back, 4 bases at V and 2 bases at J, with 26 bases in the middle. The CDR3 sequence is 20 residues long.

This clonotype was counted between two and nine times. The CDR3, as DNA: TGTGCCAGCAGCGAGAGCCGGGGGCTGAGCTATGGCTACACCTTC. The encoded protein is CASSESRGLSYGYTF. This sequence joins TRBV9 and TRBJ1-2; D may be TRBD1 (6 bases). The germline V gene encodes CDR1 SGDLS and CDR2 YYNGEE. The CDR3 is 15 amino acids. V was pared by 3 bases and J by 4 bases, with 16 bases between.

CDR3 coding DNA: TGTGCCAGCAGCCAAGACCCGGGAGGGGCCAACACTGAAGCTTTCTTT. Encoded protein: CASSQDPGGANTEAFF. V gene TRBV4-2 combines with J gene TRBJ1-1; maybe TRBD1 (5 bases). Between the trimmed V and J ends, which lost 0 bases and 2 bases, there was a span of 13 bases. CDR3 length equals 16 residues. Germline loops: CDR1 LGHNA, CDR2 YNFKEQ.

This chain links TRBV3-1 with TRBJ2-5, with D maybe TRBD1 (5 bases). The CDR3 totals 16 residues. Germline CDR1 and CDR2: LGHDT and YNNKEL (reference sequence). V shed 3 bases and J shed 0 bases, with 14 bases lying between them. The CDR3 DNA is TGTGCCAGCAGCCAGGTGCCAGGGTGGGACCAAGAGACCCAGTACTTC. This gives the protein CASSQVPGWDQETQYF.

V is TRBV6-1 and J is TRBJ2-7; 13 bases agree with TRBD2. J gave up 2 bases and V 6 bases, and 4 bases lay outside the gene matches. Germline V gives CDR1 MNHNS, CDR2 SASEGT. The CDR3 has 15 residues. The CDR3 nucleotides read TGTGCCAGCAGACTAGCGGGAGGGCTCACCTACGAGCAGTACTTC. Translating it yields CASRLAGGLTYEQYF.

This clonotype has a count of ten or more. This chain links TRBV30 with TRBJ1-6; D perhaps matches TRBD1 (5 bases). The CDR3 loop spans 14 amino acids. Germline lookup yields CDR1 GTSNPN and CDR2 SVGIG (reference sequence). Trimming took off 4 bases at V and 10 bases at J, with 17 bases between the two ends. DNA for the CDR3: TGTGCCTGGAACCCGGGGCAGGGAGGCTCACCCCTCCACTTT. Translating it yields CAWNPGQGGSPLHF.

V is TRBV7-9 and J is TRBJ2-7, with 8 bases matching TRBD2. V lost 5 bases, J lost 6 bases, and 9 bases stayed unmatched. The length of the CDR3 is 14 residues. Germline V gene lookup returns CDR1 SEHNR and CDR2 FQNEAQ (reference sequence). The CDR3 bases are TGTGCCAGCAGCCCGACTAGCGCGGTATCCGAGCAGTACTTC. This gives the protein CASSPTSAVSEQYF.

Many counts were recorded for this clonotype. DNA of the CDR3: TGCAGTGCTAGGGGAGAAGATTGGGGGGTTGGCTACGAGCAGTACTTC. Its translation: CSARGEDWGVGYEQYF. V is TRBV20-1 and J is TRBJ2-7, with D possibly being TRBD2 (6 bases). Trimming removed 3 bases at V and 3 bases at J, with 21 bases between. The CDR3 spans 16 residues. The germline V gene has CDR1 DFQATT and CDR2 SNEGSKA (reference sequence).

This clonotype was seen at least ten times. A much larger clone differs from this one at a single base, so this may be a read error. This chain's CDR3 is CASSPGTTEAFF. The DNA for the CDR3 is TGTGCCAGCAGTCCAGGGACCACTGAAGCTTTCTTT. The rearrangement links TRBV9 to TRBJ1-1; a possible D gene is TRBD1 (5 bases). V dropped 5 bases and J dropped 4 bases, with 9 bases sitting between them. This CDR3 has 12 amino acids. In germline, CDR1 is SGDLS, CDR2 YYNGEE.

This clonotype has ten or more counts. The chain has TRBV11-2 and TRBJ2-3, with 9 bases matching TRBD1. Trimming took 4 bases from V and 3 from J; bases not matched to a gene: 5. The CDR3 is 15 amino acids. Germline CDR1 SGHAT, CDR2 FQNNGV. CDR3 region: CASSSWGQGTDTQYF. As DNA, the CDR3 is TGTGCCAGCAGCTCGTGGGGACAGGGAACAGATACGCAGTATTTT.

This clonotype was observed at least ten times. V is TRBV11-2 and J is TRBJ2-7, with a possible D match to TRBD2 (5 bases). Trimming removed 0 bases at V and 2 bases at J, with 11 bases between. CDR1 and CDR2 from the germline V gene are SGHAT and FQNNGV. This CDR3 region has 15 residues. CDR3 region: CASSLDPGSTYEQYF. CDR3 sequence (DNA): TGTGCCAGCAGCTTAGACCCGGGATCGACCTACGAGCAGTACTTC.

This clonotype has ten or more counts. The chain joins TRBV6-2 or TRBV6-3 to TRBJ2-7, with a weak D call TRBD2 (5 bases). V was trimmed by 2 bases and J by 4 bases, leaving 24 bases between them. The germline gives CDR1 MNHEY, CDR2 SVGEGT. The CDR3 has 18 amino acids. The CDR3, as DNA: TGTGCCAGCAGTTACGAGGCTCCTGCCAGGTTCGGGGTTTACGAGCAGTACTTC. It is translated as CASSYEAPARFGVYEQYF.

This clonotype was seen many times. The rearrangement links TRBV12-3 or TRBV12-4 to TRBJ1-1; D is uncertain. Deletions cut 3 bases from V and 7 bases from J, with 12 bases between. The CDR3 has 13 residues. Here the CDR3 reads CASSFVAVNEAFF. As DNA, the CDR3 is TGTGCCAGCAGTTTCGTGGCCGTAAATGAAGCTTTCTTT.